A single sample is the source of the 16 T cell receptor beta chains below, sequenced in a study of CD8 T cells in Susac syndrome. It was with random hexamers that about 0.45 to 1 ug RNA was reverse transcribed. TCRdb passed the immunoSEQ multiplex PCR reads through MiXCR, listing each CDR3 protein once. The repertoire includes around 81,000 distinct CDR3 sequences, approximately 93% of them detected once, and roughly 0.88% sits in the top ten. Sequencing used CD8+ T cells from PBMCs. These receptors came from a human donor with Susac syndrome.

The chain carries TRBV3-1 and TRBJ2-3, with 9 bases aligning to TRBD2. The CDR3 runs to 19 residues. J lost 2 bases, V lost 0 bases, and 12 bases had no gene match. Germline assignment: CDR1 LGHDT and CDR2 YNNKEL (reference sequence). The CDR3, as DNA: TGTGCCAGCAGCCAAGATACCCGACTAGCGGACGATTTCACAGATACGCAGTATTTT. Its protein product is CASSQDTRLADDFTDTQYF.

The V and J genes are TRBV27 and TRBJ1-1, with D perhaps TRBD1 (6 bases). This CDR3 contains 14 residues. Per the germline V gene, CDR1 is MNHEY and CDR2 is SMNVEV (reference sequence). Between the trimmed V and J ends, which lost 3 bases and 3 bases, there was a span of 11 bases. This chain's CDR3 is CASSFGTPDTEAFF. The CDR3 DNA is TGTGCCAGCAGTTTCGGGACACCAGACACTGAAGCTTTCTTT.

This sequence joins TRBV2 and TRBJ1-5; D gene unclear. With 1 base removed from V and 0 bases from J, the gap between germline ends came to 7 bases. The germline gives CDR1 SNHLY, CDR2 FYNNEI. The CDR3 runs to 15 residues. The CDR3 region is CASSEGDYSNQPQHF. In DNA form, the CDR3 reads TGTGCCAGCAGTGAAGGGGATTATAGCAATCAGCCCCAGCATTTT.

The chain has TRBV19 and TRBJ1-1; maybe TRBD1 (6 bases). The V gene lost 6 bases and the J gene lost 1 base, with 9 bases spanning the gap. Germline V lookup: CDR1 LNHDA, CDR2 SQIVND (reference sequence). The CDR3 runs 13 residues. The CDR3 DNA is TGTGCCAGTAGGACAGGAGAGAACACTGAAGCTTTCTTT. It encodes CASRTGENTEAFF.

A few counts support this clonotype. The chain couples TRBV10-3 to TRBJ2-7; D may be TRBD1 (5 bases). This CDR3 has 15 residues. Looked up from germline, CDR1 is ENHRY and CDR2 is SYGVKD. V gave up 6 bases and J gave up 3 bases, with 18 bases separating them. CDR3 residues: CAISHPAGINYEQYF. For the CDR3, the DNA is TGTGCCATCAGCCACCCCGCAGGGATTAACTACGAGCAGTACTTC.

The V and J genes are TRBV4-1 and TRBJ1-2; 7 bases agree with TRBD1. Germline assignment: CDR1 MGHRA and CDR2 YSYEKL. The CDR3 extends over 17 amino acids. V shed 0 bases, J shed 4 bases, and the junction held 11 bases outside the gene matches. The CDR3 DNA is TGCGCCAGCAGCCAAGATTGGAAAGGACAGGCGATCTATGGCTACACCTTC. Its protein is CASSQDWKGQAIYGYTF.

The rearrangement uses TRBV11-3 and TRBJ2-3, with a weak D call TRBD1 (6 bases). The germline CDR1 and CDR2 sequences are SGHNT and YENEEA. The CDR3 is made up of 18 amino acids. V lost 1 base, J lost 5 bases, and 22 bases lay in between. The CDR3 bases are TGTGCCAGCAGCTTAGGTGTGGCCCAGGGGAAGTTGGGAGATACGCAGTATTTT. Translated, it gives CASSLGVAQGKLGDTQYF. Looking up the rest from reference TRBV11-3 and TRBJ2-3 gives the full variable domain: EAGVVQSPRYKIIEKKQPVAFWCNPISGHNTLYWYLQNLGQGPELLIRYENEEAVDDSQLPKDRFSAERLKGVDSTLKIQPAELGDSAVYLCASSLGVAQGKLGDTQYFGPGTRLTVL.

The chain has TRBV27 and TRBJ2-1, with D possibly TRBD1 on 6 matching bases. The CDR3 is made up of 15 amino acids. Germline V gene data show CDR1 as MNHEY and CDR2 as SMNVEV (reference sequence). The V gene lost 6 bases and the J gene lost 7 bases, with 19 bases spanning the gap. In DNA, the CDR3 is TGTGCCAGCAGCCCTGGACAGCTACAGAGAAATGAGCAGTTCTTC. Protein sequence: CASSPGQLQRNEQFF.

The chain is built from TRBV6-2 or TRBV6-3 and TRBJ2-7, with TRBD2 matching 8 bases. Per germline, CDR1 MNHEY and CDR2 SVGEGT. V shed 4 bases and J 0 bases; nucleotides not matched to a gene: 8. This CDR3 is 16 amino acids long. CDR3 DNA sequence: TGTGCCAGCAGTTCTCCAACGGGGGGGACCTCCTACGAGCAGTACTTC. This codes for CASSSPTGGTSYEQYF.

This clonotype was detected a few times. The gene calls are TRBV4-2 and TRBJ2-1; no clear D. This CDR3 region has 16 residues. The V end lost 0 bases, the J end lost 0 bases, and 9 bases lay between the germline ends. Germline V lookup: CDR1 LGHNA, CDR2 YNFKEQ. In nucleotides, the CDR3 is TGTGCCAGCAGCCAAGATCAAGAGTCCTCCTACAATGAGCAGTTCTTC. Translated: CASSQDQESSYNEQFF.

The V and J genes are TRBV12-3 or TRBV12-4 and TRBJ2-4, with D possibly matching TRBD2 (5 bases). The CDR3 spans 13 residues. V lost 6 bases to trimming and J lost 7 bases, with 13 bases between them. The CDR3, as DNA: TGTGCCAGCAGACCGGGGAATCTTAACATTCAGTACTTC. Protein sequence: CASRPGNLNIQYF.

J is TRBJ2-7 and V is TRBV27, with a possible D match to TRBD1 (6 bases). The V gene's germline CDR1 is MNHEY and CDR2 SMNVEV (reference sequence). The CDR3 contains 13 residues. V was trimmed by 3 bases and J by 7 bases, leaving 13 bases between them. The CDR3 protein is CASSFRDTGEQYF. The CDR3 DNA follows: TGTGCCAGCAGTTTCCGGGACACAGGGGAGCAGTACTTC.

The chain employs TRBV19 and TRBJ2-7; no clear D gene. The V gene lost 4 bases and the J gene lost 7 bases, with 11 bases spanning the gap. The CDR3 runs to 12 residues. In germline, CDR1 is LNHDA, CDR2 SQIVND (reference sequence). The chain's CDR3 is CASSSGMREQYF. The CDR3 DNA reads TGTGCCAGTAGTAGTGGTATGAGGGAGCAGTACTTC.

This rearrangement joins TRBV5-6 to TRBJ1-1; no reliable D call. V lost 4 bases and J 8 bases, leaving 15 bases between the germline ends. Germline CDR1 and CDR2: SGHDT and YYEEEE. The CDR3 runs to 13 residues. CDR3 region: CASSRLEQTEAFF. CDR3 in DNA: TGTGCCAGCAGCCGGCTTGAGCAAACGGAAGCTTTCTTT.

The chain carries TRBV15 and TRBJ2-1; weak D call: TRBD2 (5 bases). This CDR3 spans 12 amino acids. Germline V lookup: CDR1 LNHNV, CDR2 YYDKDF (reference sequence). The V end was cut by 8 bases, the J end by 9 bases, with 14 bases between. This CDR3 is CATGTGRGEQFF. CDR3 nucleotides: TGTGCCACCGGAACTGGTCGGGGTGAGCAGTTCTTC. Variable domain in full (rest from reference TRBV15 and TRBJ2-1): DAMVIQNPRYQVTQFGKPVTLSCSQTLNHNVMYWYQQKSSQAPKLLFHYYDKDFNNEADTPDNFQSRRPNTSFCFLDIRSPGLGDTAMYLCATGTGRGEQFFGPGTRLTVL.

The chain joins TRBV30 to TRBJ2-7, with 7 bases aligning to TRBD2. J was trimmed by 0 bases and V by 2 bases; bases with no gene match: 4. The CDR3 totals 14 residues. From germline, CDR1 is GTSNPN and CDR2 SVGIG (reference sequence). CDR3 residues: CAWSRSSGSYEQYF. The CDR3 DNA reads TGTGCCTGGAGTCGGTCTAGCGGCTCCTACGAGCAGTACTTC.